These 8 T cell receptor beta chains share one sample of origin, sequenced in a study of CD8 T cells in Susac syndrome. It was with random hexamers that roughly 0.45 to 1 ug RNA was reverse transcribed. TCRdb itself ran the immunoSEQ multiplex PCR reads through MiXCR, one entry per CDR3 protein. The data show around 80,000 distinct CDR3 sequences, 96% seen once. Sequencing was carried out using CD8+ T cells from PBMCs. Every receptor here comes from a human donor with Susac syndrome.

The V call is TRBV28, the J call TRBJ2-1; unclear D gene. V was shortened by 0 bases and J by 5 bases, with 8 bases between the two germline ends. The CDR3 totals 14 residues. Germline values: CDR1 MDHEN, CDR2 SYDVKM. The CDR3 is CASSLWLTHNEQFF. The CDR3 region has the DNA TGTGCCAGCAGTTTATGGCTGACACACAATGAGCAGTTCTTC.

The chain combines TRBV7-9 with TRBJ2-7; D possibly corresponds to TRBD2 (6 bases). The V end lost 1 base, the J end lost 6 bases, and 16 bases lay between the germline ends. The CDR3 spans 15 residues. From germline, CDR1 is SEHNR and CDR2 FQNEAQ (reference sequence). The CDR3 DNA sequence: TGTGCCAGCAGCTTAGAAGAACGGCCGGGAGTCGAGCAGTACTTC. It yields the protein CASSLEERPGVEQYF.

This clonotype was detected only once. V is TRBV7-2 and J is TRBJ2-3, with D maybe TRBD2 (5 bases). V was clipped by 2 bases and J by 0 bases, with 9 bases between them. Germline-derived CDR1 and CDR2 are SGHTA and FQGNSA. There are 15 residues in the CDR3. The CDR3 reads CASSLRTFSTDTQYF. The CDR3, as DNA: TGTGCCAGCAGCTTAAGGACTTTTAGCACAGATACGCAGTATTTT.

The V gene is TRBV12-3 or TRBV12-4, the J gene TRBJ1-2; D remains unclear. The CDR3 contains 16 residues. V was clipped by 1 base and J by 6 bases, with 18 bases between them. This chain's CDR3 is CASSLVGFAGLDGYTF. CDR3 DNA: TGTGCCAGCAGTTTAGTCGGCTTTGCGGGCCTGGATGGCTACACCTTC.

This rearrangement joins TRBV7-9 to TRBJ2-3; D ambiguous. V dropped 4 bases and J dropped 6 bases, with 11 bases sitting between them. CDR1 SEHNR and CDR2 FQNEAQ come from the germline V gene (reference sequence). The CDR3 is 13 residues long. As DNA, the CDR3 is TGTGCCAGCAGCTCCAAGGGAAGGGATACGCAGTATTTT. Amino acid sequence: CASSSKGRDTQYF.

The chain has TRBV30 and TRBJ1-1; D remains unclear. V lost 2 bases and J 5 bases, leaving 12 bases between the germline ends. CDR3 length equals 13 residues. The V gene's germline CDR1 is GTSNPN and CDR2 SVGIG (reference sequence). This chain's CDR3 is CAWSRGGGTEAFF. The DNA for the CDR3 is TGTGCCTGGAGTCGCGGAGGAGGGACTGAAGCTTTCTTT.

The gene calls are TRBV6-5 and TRBJ2-3; D gene uncertain. The CDR3 covers 14 residues. The ends were cut back, 2 bases at V and 3 bases at J, with 9 bases in the middle. Germline-derived CDR1 and CDR2 are MNHEY and SVGAGI. In DNA, the CDR3 is TGTGCCAGCAGTTACCTCGGCCTTACAGATACGCAGTATTTT. Its protein product is CASSYLGLTDTQYF.

The chain carries TRBV12-3 or TRBV12-4 and TRBJ2-7; 9 bases are a match to TRBD1. This CDR3 spans 12 amino acids. V was pared by 6 bases and J by 5 bases, with 2 bases of the junction left unmatched. The CDR3 loop reads CASRTGGDEQYF. CDR3 bases: TGTGCCAGCAGGACAGGGGGGGACGAGCAGTACTTC.